This TCR beta chain was recovered during a study of blood T cell repertoires in COVID-19. Study-wide context: The United States, Italy and Spain supplied acute and convalescent COVID-19 samples.

J gave up 6 bases and V 4 bases, and 13 bases lay outside the gene matches. This CDR3 has 16 amino acids. Germline-derived CDR1 and CDR2 are SGHNT and YYREEE (reference sequence). In the authors' methods: Amplification of reference gene primers was used by the study to estimate nucleated cell counts. Using immunoSEQ multiplex PCR, the repertoire was profiled, and TCRdb retains in-frame clones only, with some absent. V, J and clone size are taken as reported in that table, and D and trimming were inferred from the DNA itself. The data show 250,000 to 300,000 clones, with 65% to 90% seen just once and around 3% held by the top ten.

The chain uses TRBV5-4 and TRBJ1-3, with TRBD1 matching 7 bases. Sequencing used peripheral blood. The origin of this receptor is a woman aged 55-70 years with active or convalescent COVID-19. In DNA form, the CDR3 reads TGTGCCAGCAGCATGGGCGGGACAGTCCTGGCAAACACCATATATTTT. Translated: CASSMGGTVLANTIYF.